A selection of T cell receptor beta chains follows, all from one sample in a study of human T cells and chemical hapten exposure. TCRdb re-called the RACE reads with MiXCR, one entry per CDR3 protein. The data show 360,000 or so distinct CDR3 sequences, with more than 5% seen just once and less than 6.5% held by the top ten. The sequences come from whole blood, collected in connection with sensitization to the hapten diphenylcyclopropenone (DPC). The receptors stem from a young woman with alopecia areata. Some clones in this sample may be carry-over from other donors' samples. Both conserved end residues are part of each CDR3. The D gene is left open where the match is weak. Expanded clones get a size class; other rows say once, few or many, or leave the size out.

>few|TRBJ2-3|TRBV12-3/TRBV12-4|-
TGTGCCAGCAGTGACCCAGTAGATACGCAGTATTTT
CASSDPVDTQYF
>many|TRBJ1-4|TRBV5-4|TRBD1
TGTGCCAGCAGCTTGCAGGGGGCAGCTGAAAAACTGTTTTTT
CASSLQGAAEKLFF
>many|TRBJ1-3|TRBV7-2|-
TGTGCCAGCAGCCCACTCTCTGGAAACACCATATATTTT
CASSPLSGNTIYF
>few|TRBJ2-5|TRBV6-2/TRBV6-3|TRBD1
TGTGCCAGCACCGACCGGACAGGGAGAAGTCAAGAGACCCAGTACTTC
CASTDRTGRSQETQYF
>few|TRBJ2-7|TRBV6-5|TRBD1
TGTGCCAGCAGTCCGACAGGGGGTCGCTACGAGCAGTACTTC
CASSPTGGRYEQYF
>many|TRBJ1-2|TRBV2|-
TGTGCCAGCAGAAGTTATGGCTACACCTTC
CASRSYGYTF
>few|TRBJ2-7|TRBV5-1|-
TGCGCCAGCAGCCTGCTAGTGGGGGCCACCTACGAGCAGTACTTC
CASSLLVGATYEQYF
>once|TRBJ2-3|TRBV18|-
TGTGCCAGCTCAATGCGGCCCACAGATACGCAGTATTTT
CASSMRPTDTQYF
>many|TRBJ1-2|TRBV18|-
TGTGCCAGCTCACCCCCTCCCAGGAGTAACTATGGCTACACCTTC
CASSPPPRSNYGYTF
>many|TRBJ1-1|TRBV29-1|-
TGCAGCGGGGAAACAGGGATAAACACTGAAGCTTTCTTT
CSGETGINTEAFF
>many|TRBJ1-5|TRBV19|-
TGTGCCAGTAGTATTCGGACAGAAAATCAGCCCCAGCATTTT
CASSIRTENQPQHF
>-|TRBJ2-3|TRBV20-1|-
TGCAGTGCCCACGAGGCGGCCTTAGACACAGATACGCAGTATTTT
CSAHEAALDTDTQYF
>-|TRBJ2-1|TRBV6-2/TRBV6-3|TRBD2
TGTGCCAGCAAGCCCGAAGCGGGGACTTACAATGAGCAGTTCTTC
CASKPEAGTYNEQFF
>few|TRBJ1-6|TRBV7-9|-
TGTGCCAGCACACAGGACTATAATTCACCCCTCCACTTT
CASTQDYNSPLHF
>many|TRBJ2-7|TRBV7-3|TRBD1
TGTGCCAGCAGCTTTTTACCCGGGACAGGGGTCGAGCAGTACTTC
CASSFLPGTGVEQYF
>many|TRBJ2-1|TRBV18|TRBD2
TGTGCCAGCTCACCTCCTCCTAAGCGGGGGGGCCGTACCTACAATGAGCAGTTCTTC
CASSPPPKRGGRTYNEQFF
>few|TRBJ2-4|TRBV5-1|TRBD2
TGCGCCAGCAGCTTGGGGACTAGCGGGGGCCGGAACATTCAGTACTTC
CASSLGTSGGRNIQYF
>-|TRBJ1-5|TRBV6-2/TRBV6-3|-
TGTGCCAGCAGCGTGGGGGGGGGCCTAAATCAGCCCCAGCATTTT
CASSVGGGLNQPQHF